Listed here is a single TCR beta chain. The data were obtained in a study of shared clonotypes between healthy human individuals. Whole-study context: Donor ages ranged 18 to 49 years: two women, three men.

There are 13 residues in the CDR3. V lost 3 bases and J 4 bases, leaving 6 bases between the germline ends. CDR1 and CDR2 from the germline V gene are LGHNT and FRNRAP. Assay execution took place at the deep level. Under the authors' procedure: Junction-only immunoSEQ sequences carried no quality scores, so filtering differed. Only in-frame clones appear in the TCRdb table, and some are missing; sequencing was by immunoSEQ multiplex PCR. V, J and clone size were drawn from that table, and D and trimming were deduced from the DNA. The sample comprises about 2.4 million clones, over 85% of which are singletons, and 0.36% rests with the top ten.

The sequence derives from a man between 18 and 29 years old in good health. Some clones in this sample may be carry-over from other donors' samples. The source material was naive CD4+ T cells from PBMCs. Stated subset: CD45RA+ positively selected. The chain carries TRBV12-5 and TRBJ2-2, with D unresolved. In DNA, the CDR3 is TGTGCTAGTGGTTTATCGGTCACCGGGGAGCTGTTTTTT. This sequence encodes CASGLSVTGELFF.